Following are 26 T cell receptor beta chains from one sample sequenced in a study of T cell responses to AZD1222 COVID-19 vaccine (dated by TCRdb to about 2021). The meaning of the sample's time point label: about 28 days (+/-7) after the second vaccine dose. Library preparation employed the immunoSEQ multiplex PCR assay. Held by TCRdb, this immuneACCESS table contains in-frame sequences only and omits some clones. Under half of the omission traces to an unresolved V gene where checked; the cause of the rest is unknown. Across this sample there are more than 75,000 clones, with approximately 90% seen only once. The ten largest clonotypes hold 8% of the sample. The input for sequencing was peripheral blood, taken 28 days after the second AZD1222 dose. These receptors originate from an adult who received the AZD1222 COVID-19 vaccine.

This sequence joins TRBV7-9 and TRBJ2-1; D is perhaps TRBD2 (5 bases). This CDR3 region has 15 residues. The V gene's germline CDR1 is SEHNR and CDR2 FQNEAQ (reference sequence). V lost 2 bases and J lost 2, with 10 bases in between. The CDR3 nucleotides read TGTGCCAGCAGCTTAATCAGCGGTACCTACAATGAGCAGTTCTTC. As protein: CASSLISGTYNEQFF.

V usage is TRBV7-8 and J usage is TRBJ2-7; 12 nucleotides agree with TRBD2. Trimming cost V 4 bases and J 4 bases; bases outside gene matches: 17. The germline V gene encodes CDR1 SGHVS and CDR2 FQNEAQ. The CDR3 spans 19 residues. The DNA for the CDR3 is TGTGCCAGCAGCTCCTCCAGGGTACCACTAGCGGGAGGTGGGTACGAGCAGTACTTC. It codes for CASSSSRVPLAGGGYEQYF.

The chain is built from TRBV7-2 and TRBJ2-1; 7 bases fit TRBD1. After removal of 2 bases from V and 7 bases from J, the junction contained 5 bases not matched to a gene. The CDR3 length is 14 residues. The germline V gene has CDR1 SGHTA and CDR2 FQGNSA. The CDR3 loop reads CASSLRQGRNEQFF. Written as DNA, the CDR3 is TGTGCCAGCAGCTTAAGACAGGGTAGAAATGAGCAGTTCTTC.

CDR3 nucleotide sequence: TGTGCCACCAGTGAAACCGTAGCGGGAGCCCAAGAGACCCAGTACTTC. Its protein product is CATSETVAGAQETQYF. The V and J genes are TRBV24-1 and TRBJ2-5, with 9 bases aligning to TRBD2. The CDR3 spans 16 residues. V was pared by 4 bases and J by 1 base, with 6 bases of the junction left unmatched. Germline V gene sequence: CDR1 KGHDR, CDR2 SFDVKD.

V gene TRBV27 combines with J gene TRBJ2-5, with 9 bases aligning to TRBD2. The CDR3 is 15 residues long. The germline CDR1 and CDR2 sequences are MNHEY and SMNVEV (reference sequence). The ends lost 9 bases at V and 2 bases at J; junction bases unmatched: 10. The CDR3 DNA is TGTGCCAGTCTCGGTTTGCGGGGGGGTCAAGAGACCCAGTACTTC. Its protein product is CASLGLRGGQETQYF.

This clone came up a few times. The J gene is TRBJ2-7, the V gene TRBV12-3 or TRBV12-4; D call uncertain. V lost 6 bases to trimming and J lost 1 base, with 4 bases between them. The CDR3 is 11 residues long. The CDR3 reads CASSPSYEQYF. The CDR3 nucleotides are TGTGCCAGCAGCCCGTCCTACGAGCAGTACTTC.

This rearrangement joins TRBV5-1 to TRBJ1-1, with D maybe TRBD1 (5 bases). The V gene's germline CDR1 is SGHRS and CDR2 YFSETQ. The CDR3 sequence is 15 residues long. V gave up 9 bases and J gave up 3 bases, with 21 bases separating them. CDR3 loop: CATNDPGRVDTEAFF. The CDR3 nucleotides read TGCGCCACCAATGACCCGGGACGAGTTGACACTGAAGCTTTCTTT.

The chain couples TRBV29-1 to TRBJ2-1, with 13 positions matching TRBD2. The CDR3 length is 18 residues. Trimming at V came to 4 bases and at J to 6 bases, leaving 15 bases not matched to a gene. CDR1 and CDR2 from the germline V gene are SQVTM and ANQGSEA. CDR3 protein: CSVATWGLAGWSRNEQFF. The CDR3 DNA follows: TGCAGCGTTGCCACATGGGGACTAGCGGGATGGTCCCGCAATGAGCAGTTCTTC.

V gene TRBV20-1 combines with J gene TRBJ1-1; D remains unclear. The V gene's germline CDR1 is DFQATT and CDR2 SNEGSKA (reference sequence). This CDR3 has 16 residues. Trimming shortened V by 3 bases and J by 4 bases, and 21 bases separated the two germline ends. This CDR3 is CSASAGYRGLSTEAFF. Written as DNA, the CDR3 is TGCAGTGCTAGTGCTGGTTACCGGGGATTAAGCACTGAAGCTTTCTTT.

The chain recombines TRBV27 with TRBJ1-1; D is undetermined. The germline CDR1 and CDR2 sequences are MNHEY and SMNVEV (reference sequence). V shed 6 bases and J shed 2 bases, with 4 bases lying between them. The CDR3 has 11 residues. The chain's CDR3 is CASRKNTEAFF. The CDR3 coding sequence is TGTGCCAGCAGAAAAAACACTGAAGCTTTCTTT.

This chain connects TRBV3-1 (or the pseudogene TRBV3-2) to TRBJ2-3; D is ambiguous. The germline gives CDR1 LGHDT, CDR2 YNNKEL (reference sequence). V was trimmed by 3 bases and J by 0 bases, leaving 7 bases between them. This CDR3 contains 14 residues. CDR3 DNA sequence: TGTGCCAGCAGCCAGGGTAGGAGCACAGATACGCAGTATTTT. Its protein is CASSQGRSTDTQYF.

V and J are TRBV6-2 or TRBV6-3 and TRBJ1-2; D is unclear. Germline CDR1 MNHEY, CDR2 SVGEGT. Trimming cost V 6 bases and J 14 bases, with 19 bases left between them. The CDR3 covers 12 residues. DNA of the CDR3: TGTGCCAGCAGCTCCTCAAATATTCGTAAGACCTTC. This encodes CASSSSNIRKTF.

Only one count was recorded for this clone. V usage is TRBV28 and J usage is TRBJ2-7; tentatively, D is TRBD1 or TRBD2 (5 bases each). Per the germline V gene, CDR1 is MDHEN and CDR2 is SYDVKM. V was cut by 8 bases and J by 3 bases, with 14 bases left in between. The CDR3 length is 13 residues. This CDR3 is CASLRDGDYEQYF. CDR3 sequence (DNA): TGTGCCAGCTTACGGGACGGCGACTACGAGCAGTACTTC.

The J gene is TRBJ2-7, the V gene TRBV24-1; unclear D gene. The CDR3 is 13 amino acids. Trimming stripped 1 base from V and 5 bases from J, with 8 bases between. The germline V gene has CDR1 KGHDR and CDR2 SFDVKD. The CDR3 region has the DNA TGTGCCACCAGTGATTTCGGCAACCACGAGCAGTACTTC. Translation gives CATSDFGNHEQYF.

The sample holds one count of this clone. The CDR3 protein is CASSLYNEKLFF. The CDR3 DNA sequence: TGTGCCAGCAGCCTATATAATGAAAAACTGTTTTTT. The chain joins TRBV7-2 to TRBJ1-4; D is uncertain. The length of the CDR3 is 12 residues. V lost 5 bases to trimming and J lost 4 bases, with 5 bases between them. CDR1 is SGHTA and CDR2 is FQGNSA in the germline V gene.

The CDR3 sequence is CASSSNGANYGYTF. The DNA of the CDR3 is TGCGCCAGCAGCTCAAACGGGGCTAACTATGGCTACACCTTC. This chain joins TRBV5-1 and TRBJ1-2; D not resolved. This CDR3 comprises 14 residues. The germline V and J ends were trimmed by 3 bases and 0 bases, with 9 bases remaining between them. CDR1 SGHRS and CDR2 YFSETQ come from the germline V gene. Looking up the rest from reference TRBV5-1 and TRBJ1-2 gives the full variable domain: KAGVTQTPRYLIKTRGQQVTLSCSPISGHRSVSWYQQTPGQGLQFLFEYFSETQRNKGNFPGRFSGRQFSNSRSEMNVSTLELGDSALYLCASSSNGANYGYTFGSGTRLTVV.

The chain combines TRBV4-3 with TRBJ2-2; D is possibly TRBD2 (6 bases). Trimming removed 4 bases from V and 3 bases from J, with 12 bases in between. From germline, CDR1 is LGHNA and CDR2 YSLEER. This CDR3 region has 15 residues. The CDR3 region has the DNA TGCGCCAGCAGCCCCCTGGGACTTGACACCGGGGAGCTGTTTTTT. It is translated as CASSPLGLDTGELFF.

This chain links TRBV18 with TRBJ1-4, with no clear D. The germline V and J ends were trimmed by 0 bases and 0 bases, with 5 bases remaining between them. The germline V gene encodes CDR1 KGHSH and CDR2 LQKENI. The CDR3 length is 15 residues. The CDR3: CASSPPESTNEKLFF. In DNA, the CDR3 is TGTGCCAGCTCACCACCGGAGTCAACTAATGAAAAACTGTTTTTT.

The chain carries TRBV19 and TRBJ1-5; D call uncertain. Trimming pared 0 bases from V and 6 bases from J, leaving 15 bases between. This CDR3 comprises 16 residues. Germline CDR1 and CDR2: LNHDA and SQIVND (reference sequence). CDR3 loop: CASSIDSFPGFQPQHF. In nucleotides, the CDR3 is TGTGCCAGTAGTATAGATAGCTTCCCAGGATTTCAGCCCCAGCATTTT.

V and J are TRBV7-9 and TRBJ2-1; the match to TRBD2 covers 7 bases. The CDR3 sequence is 14 residues long. V dropped 5 bases and J dropped 6; count of bases not matched to a gene: 7. Germline lookup yields CDR1 SEHNR and CDR2 FQNEAQ (reference sequence). CDR3 loop: CASSDGLGPNEQFF. In DNA form, the CDR3 reads TGTGCCAGCAGCGACGGACTAGGCCCCAATGAGCAGTTCTTC.

The V gene is TRBV19, the J gene TRBJ1-1; 7 bases match TRBD1. The CDR3 is 13 amino acids. The germline CDR1 and CDR2 sequences are LNHDA and SQIVND (reference sequence). The V segment lost 10 bases and the J segment 0 bases; nucleotides outside the gene matches: 5. CDR3 residues: CATTDRVNTEAFF. The CDR3 DNA sequence: TGTGCCACCACCGACAGGGTGAACACTGAAGCTTTCTTT.

The chain links TRBV2 to TRBJ2-2; D remains ambiguous. Trimming took off 4 bases at V and 1 base at J, with 10 bases between the two ends. The germline V gene has CDR1 SNHLY and CDR2 FYNNEI. The CDR3 length is 15 residues. As DNA, the CDR3 is TGTGCCAGCAGTGTGACCGCCCAGAACACCGGGGAGCTGTTTTTT. Translation: CASSVTAQNTGELFF.

This clone is a singleton in its sample. The chain links TRBV28 to TRBJ1-5; 9 bases agree with TRBD1. CDR3 size: 15 residues. From germline, CDR1 is MDHEN and CDR2 SYDVKM. V lost 3 bases, J lost 10 bases, and 10 bases stayed unmatched. The CDR3 DNA is TGTGCCAGCAGTTTGCAGACAGGGGGAGAGGGTCCCCAGCATTTT. Translated: CASSLQTGGEGPQHF.

The chain has TRBV7-9 and TRBJ1-1, with D uncertain. V was clipped by 6 bases and J by 1 base, with 12 bases between them. This CDR3 region has 14 residues. Per germline, CDR1 SEHNR and CDR2 FQNEAQ (reference sequence). The CDR3 DNA reads as TGTGCCAGCAGTCCCTGGCAAGCGAACACTGAAGCTTTCTTT. Translated, it gives CASSPWQANTEAFF.

CDR3 loop: CASSVADPRRGGELFF. CDR3 nucleotide sequence: TGTGCCAGCAGCGTAGCAGACCCCCGTAGAGGCGGGGAGCTGTTTTTT. The J gene is TRBJ2-2, the V gene TRBV9; no definite D call. The CDR3 consists of 16 residues. Trimming removed 0 bases at V and 7 bases at J, with 16 bases between. Per germline, CDR1 SGDLS and CDR2 YYNGEE.

The chain recombines TRBV4-2 with TRBJ2-2; 8 bases map to TRBD2. The V segment lost 4 bases and the J segment 3 bases; nucleotides outside the gene matches: 13. CDR1 and CDR2 (germline): LGHNA, YNFKEQ. The CDR3 spans 18 residues. This CDR3 reads CASSPRVREGRYTGELFF. In DNA, the CDR3 is TGTGCCAGCAGCCCCCGGGTCCGGGAGGGCCGGTACACCGGGGAGCTGTTTTTT.